The text below deals with one T cell receptor beta chain. The data stem from a study of blood T cell repertoires in COVID-19. The wider study: Material from acute and convalescent COVID-19 was sourced from the United States, Italy and Spain.

Per the authors' pipeline: Amplification of reference gene primers provided the estimated nucleated cell counts. Using immunoSEQ multiplex PCR, the repertoire was profiled, and TCRdb retains in-frame clones only, with some absent. That table supplies the V and J calls and clone size; D and trimming were determined from the DNA. Of about 36,000 clones listed, around 90% were seen once; the top ten hold just over 20%. Specimen: peripheral blood. This receptor was identified in a man aged 55 to 70 with acute or convalescent COVID-19.

In nucleotides, the CDR3 is TGCAGCGCGGGAGGAGGGGGCGCAGACTATGGCTACACCTTC. Its protein product is CSAGGGGADYGYTF. V is TRBV29-1 and J is TRBJ1-2; 7 positions agree with TRBD1. The germline V gene has CDR1 SQVTM and CDR2 ANQGSEA. The trim removed 7 bases at V and 3 bases at J, leaving 11 bases unmatched. CDR3 size: 14 residues. Complete variable domain (other parts from reference TRBV29-1 and TRBJ1-2): SAVISQKPSRDICQRGTSLTIQCQVDSQVTMMFWYRQQPGQSLTLIATANQGSEATYESGFVIDKFPISRPNLTFSTLTVSNMSPEDSSIYLCSAGGGGADYGYTFGSGTRLTVV.